Shown below are 8 T cell receptor beta chains from a single sample sequenced in a study of T cells after yellow fever vaccination (dated by TCRdb to the late 2010s). Taken with the paper, the label for treatment or condition translates to: live attenuated yellow fever vaccine strain. Libraries were prepared through 5' RACE. The sequencer listed for this sample is Illumina HiSeq 2500. The public reads were reprocessed in TCRdb via fastp at Q25 and MiXCR, keeping in-frame beta chains. Each CDR3 protein gets just one entry, which takes the most common genes and DNA from the rows behind it. This sample has 230,000 or so distinct CDR3 sequences in its table, and 6.7% of those were observed once. Clones ranked in the top ten supply approximately 1% of the sample. The material sequenced was CD4+ T cells sorted from PBMCs, taken on the day of the yellow fever booster vaccination. The receptors come from a man aged 25-40 years who received the YFV17D yellow fever vaccine.

The chain uses TRBV5-1 and TRBJ2-7; TRBD2 might be the D (6 bases). The length of the CDR3 is 14 residues. Deletions cut 4 bases from V and 3 bases from J, with 14 bases between. The V gene's germline CDR1 is SGHRS and CDR2 YFSETQ. The CDR3 nucleotides are TGCGCCAGCAGCCCGGGGGACGGAAACTACGAGCAGTACTTC. The encoded protein is CASSPGDGNYEQYF.

This clonotype was detected a few times. The rearrangement links TRBV20-1 to TRBJ2-3; 10 nucleotides align to TRBD2. The CDR3 spans 14 residues. The germline V gene encodes CDR1 DFQATT and CDR2 SNEGSKA (reference sequence). V lost 5 bases and J lost 1; bases outside the gene matches: 3. CDR3 DNA sequence: TGCAGTGCTGACACTAGCGGGGGCACAGATACGCAGTATTTT. Protein sequence: CSADTSGGTDTQYF.

This clonotype was detected only a few times. J is TRBJ1-1 and V is TRBV7-2, with a weak D call TRBD1 (6 bases). This CDR3 has 14 residues. Germline-derived CDR1 and CDR2 are SGHTA and FQGNSA. The V and J ends lost 4 bases and 3 bases respectively, with 12 bases between them. The CDR3 spells CASSSGYRDTEAFF. CDR3 bases: TGTGCCAGCAGCTCAGGATACAGGGACACTGAAGCTTTCTTT.

The DNA of the CDR3 is TGTGCCAGCAGTCCCCGATTAGCGGGCGACTCCTACGAGCAGTACTTC. Residues: CASSPRLAGDSYEQYF. The chain combines TRBV6-1 with TRBJ2-7; 7 nucleotides agree with TRBD2. Germline V gene sequence: CDR1 MNHNS, CDR2 SASEGT. V lost 5 bases, J lost 0 bases, and 10 bases stayed unmatched. The CDR3 length is 16 residues.

Many counts were recorded for this clonotype. J is TRBJ2-3 and V is TRBV7-8; D possibly corresponds to TRBD1 (6 bases). This CDR3 has 13 amino acids. V dropped 6 bases and J dropped 4 bases, with 11 bases sitting between them. Per germline, CDR1 SGHVS and CDR2 FQNEAQ. CDR3 residues: CASRLRQADTQYF. The CDR3 DNA reads as TGTGCCAGCAGATTAAGACAGGCAGATACGCAGTATTTT.

This chain connects TRBV20-1 to TRBJ2-2, with D possibly matching TRBD1 (5 bases). The V end was cut by 2 bases, the J end by 1 base, with 20 bases between. This CDR3 contains 18 residues. CDR1 DFQATT and CDR2 SNEGSKA come from the germline V gene (reference sequence). CDR3 sequence (DNA): TGCAGTGCTAGACCCCAGGGTGGGTATCTTCGGAACACCGGGGAGCTGTTTTTT. This sequence encodes CSARPQGGYLRNTGELFF.

This clonotype appeared many times. The V and J genes are TRBV12-3 or TRBV12-4 and TRBJ2-2; 8 nucleotides agree with TRBD2. Trimming cost V 3 bases and J 6 bases; bases outside gene matches: 0. This CDR3 comprises 13 residues. In DNA, the CDR3 is TGTGCCAGCAGTTTCGGGGGGGCCGGGGAGCTGTTTTTT. Translation gives CASSFGGAGELFF.

This clonotype was counted between two and nine times. The rearrangement uses TRBV15 and TRBJ2-1, with a weak D call TRBD2 (6 bases). V shed 0 bases and J shed 4 bases, with 16 bases lying between them. Germline lookup yields CDR1 LNHNV and CDR2 YYDKDF (reference sequence). The CDR3 runs to 17 residues. The CDR3 is CATSRDGFSGYYNEQFF. CDR3 bases: TGTGCCACCAGCAGAGACGGCTTTAGCGGATATTACAATGAGCAGTTCTTC.